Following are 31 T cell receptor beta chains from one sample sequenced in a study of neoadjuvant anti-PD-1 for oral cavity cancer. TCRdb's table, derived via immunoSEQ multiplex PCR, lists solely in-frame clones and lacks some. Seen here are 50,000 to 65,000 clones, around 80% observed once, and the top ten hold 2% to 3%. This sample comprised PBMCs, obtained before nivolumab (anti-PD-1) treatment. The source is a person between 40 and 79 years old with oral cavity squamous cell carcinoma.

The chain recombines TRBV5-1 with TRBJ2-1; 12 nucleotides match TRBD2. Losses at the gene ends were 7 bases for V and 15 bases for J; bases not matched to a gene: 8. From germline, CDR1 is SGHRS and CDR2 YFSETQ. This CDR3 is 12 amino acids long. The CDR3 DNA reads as TGCGCCAGCTCCTGGACTAGCGGGGAGTGGTTCTTC. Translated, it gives CASSWTSGEWFF.

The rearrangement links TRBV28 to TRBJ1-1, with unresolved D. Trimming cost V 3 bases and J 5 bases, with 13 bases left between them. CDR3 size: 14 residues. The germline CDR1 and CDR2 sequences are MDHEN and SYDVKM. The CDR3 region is CASSLNQRRTEAFF. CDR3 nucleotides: TGTGCCAGCAGTTTGAATCAGAGGAGAACTGAAGCTTTCTTT.

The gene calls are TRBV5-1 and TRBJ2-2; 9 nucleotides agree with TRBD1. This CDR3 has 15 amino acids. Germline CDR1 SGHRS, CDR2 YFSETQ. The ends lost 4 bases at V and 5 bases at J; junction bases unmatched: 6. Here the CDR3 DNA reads TGCGCCAGCAGCGGACCGGGACAGGGAACCGGGGAGCTGTTTTTT. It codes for CASSGPGQGTGELFF.

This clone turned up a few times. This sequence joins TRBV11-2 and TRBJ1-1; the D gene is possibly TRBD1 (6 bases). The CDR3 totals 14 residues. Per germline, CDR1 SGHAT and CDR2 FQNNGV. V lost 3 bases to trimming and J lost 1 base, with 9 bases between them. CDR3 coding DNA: TGTGCCAGCAGCTTTCCGGGACAGAACACTGAAGCTTTCTTT. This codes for CASSFPGQNTEAFF.

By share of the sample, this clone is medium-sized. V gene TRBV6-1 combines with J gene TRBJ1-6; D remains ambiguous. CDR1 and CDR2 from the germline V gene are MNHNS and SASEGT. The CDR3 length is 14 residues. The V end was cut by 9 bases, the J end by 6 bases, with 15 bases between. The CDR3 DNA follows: TGTGCCAGTTCACGAGGGCCGGGTAATTCACCCCTCCACTTT. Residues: CASSRGPGNSPLHF.

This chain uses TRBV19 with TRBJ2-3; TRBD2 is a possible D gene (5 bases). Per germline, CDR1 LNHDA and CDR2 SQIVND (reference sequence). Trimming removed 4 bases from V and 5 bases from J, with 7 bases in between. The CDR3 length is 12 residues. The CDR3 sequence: CASSRRRDTQYF. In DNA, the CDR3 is TGTGCCAGTAGTAGGAGGAGAGATACGCAGTATTTT.

Here the CDR3 reads CASSKNNTAWDYYSGEQYF. The CDR3 DNA reads as TGTGCCAGCAGCAAGAATAACACGGCGTGGGACTACTACTCCGGGGAGCAGTACTTC. The rearrangement uses TRBV7-9 and TRBJ2-7, with 7 bases lining up with TRBD2. V was pared by 5 bases and J by 7 bases, with 26 bases of the junction left unmatched. The CDR3 has 19 amino acids. Germline V gene sequence: CDR1 SEHNR, CDR2 FQNEAQ (reference sequence).

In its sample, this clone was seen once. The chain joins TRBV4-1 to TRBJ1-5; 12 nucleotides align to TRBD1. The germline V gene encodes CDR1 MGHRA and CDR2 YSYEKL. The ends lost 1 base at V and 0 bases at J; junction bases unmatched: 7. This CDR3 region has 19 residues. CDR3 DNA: TGCGCCAGCAGCCAAGGGGGACAGGGGGCCGTTTATAGCAATCAGCCCCAGCATTTT. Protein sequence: CASSQGGQGAVYSNQPQHF.

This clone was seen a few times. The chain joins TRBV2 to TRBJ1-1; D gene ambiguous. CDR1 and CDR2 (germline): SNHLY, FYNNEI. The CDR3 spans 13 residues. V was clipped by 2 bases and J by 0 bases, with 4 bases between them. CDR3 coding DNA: TGTGCCAGCAGTGAATCAATGAACACTGAAGCTTTCTTT. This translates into CASSESMNTEAFF.

CDR3 DNA sequence: TGTGCCACTTCCGGGACAGGGGCGACCGATGGCTACACCTTC. This sequence encodes CATSGTGATDGYTF. The chain couples TRBV30 to TRBJ1-2; 10 bases fit TRBD1. CDR1 is GTSNPN, CDR2 SVGIG, per germline (reference sequence). The CDR3 has 14 amino acids. Trimming took 8 bases from V and 6 from J; bases not matched to a gene: 12.

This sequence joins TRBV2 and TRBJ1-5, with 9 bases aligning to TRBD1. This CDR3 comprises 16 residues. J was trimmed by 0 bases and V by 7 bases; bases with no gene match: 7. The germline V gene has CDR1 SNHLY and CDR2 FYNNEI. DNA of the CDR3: TGTGCCAGCACCCTGGGACAGGGTCATAGCAATCAGCCCCAGCATTTT. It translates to CASTLGQGHSNQPQHF.

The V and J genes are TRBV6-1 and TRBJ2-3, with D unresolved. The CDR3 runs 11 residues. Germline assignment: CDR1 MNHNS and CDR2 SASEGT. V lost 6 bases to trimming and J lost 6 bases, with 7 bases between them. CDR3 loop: CASRAADTQYF. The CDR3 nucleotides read TGTGCCAGCAGAGCCGCCGATACGCAGTATTTT.

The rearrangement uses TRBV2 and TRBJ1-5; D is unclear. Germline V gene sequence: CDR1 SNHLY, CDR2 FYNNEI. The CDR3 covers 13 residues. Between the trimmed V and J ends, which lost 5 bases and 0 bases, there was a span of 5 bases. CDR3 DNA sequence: TGTGCCAGCAGTCAGGATAGCAATCAGCCCCAGCATTTT. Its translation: CASSQDSNQPQHF.

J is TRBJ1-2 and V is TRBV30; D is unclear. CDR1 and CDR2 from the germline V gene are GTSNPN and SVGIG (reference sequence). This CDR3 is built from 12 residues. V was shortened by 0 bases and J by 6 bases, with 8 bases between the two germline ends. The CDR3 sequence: CAWSVSRDGYTF. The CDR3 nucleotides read TGTGCCTGGAGTGTGTCAAGGGATGGCTACACCTTC.

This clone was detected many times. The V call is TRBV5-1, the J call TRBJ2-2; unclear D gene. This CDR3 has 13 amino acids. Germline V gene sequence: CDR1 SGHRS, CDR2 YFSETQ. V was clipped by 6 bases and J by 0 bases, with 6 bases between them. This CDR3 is CASMGTNTGELFF. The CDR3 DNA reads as TGCGCCAGCATGGGGACGAACACCGGGGAGCTGTTTTTT.

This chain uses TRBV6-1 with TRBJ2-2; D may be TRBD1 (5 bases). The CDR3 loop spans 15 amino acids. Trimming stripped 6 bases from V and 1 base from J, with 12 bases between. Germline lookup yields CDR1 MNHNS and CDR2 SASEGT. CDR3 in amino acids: CASRRGHLNTGELFF. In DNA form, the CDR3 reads TGTGCCAGCAGGAGAGGACACCTGAACACCGGGGAGCTGTTTTTT.

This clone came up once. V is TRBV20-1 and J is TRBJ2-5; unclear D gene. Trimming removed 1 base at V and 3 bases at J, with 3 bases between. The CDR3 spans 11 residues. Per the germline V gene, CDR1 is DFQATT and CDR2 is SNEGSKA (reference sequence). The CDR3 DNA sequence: TGCAGTGCTAGAGGTGAAGAGACCCAGTACTTC. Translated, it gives CSARGEETQYF.

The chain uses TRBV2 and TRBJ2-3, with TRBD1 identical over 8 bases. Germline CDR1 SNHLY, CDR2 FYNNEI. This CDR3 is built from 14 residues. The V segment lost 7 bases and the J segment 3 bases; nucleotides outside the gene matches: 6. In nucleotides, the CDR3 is TGTGCCAGCACCAGGACAGGGCGGACAGATACGCAGTATTTT. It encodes CASTRTGRTDTQYF.

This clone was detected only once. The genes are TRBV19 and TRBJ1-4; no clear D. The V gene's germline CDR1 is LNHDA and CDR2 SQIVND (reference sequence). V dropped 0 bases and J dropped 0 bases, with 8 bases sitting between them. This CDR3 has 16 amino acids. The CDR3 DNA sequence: TGTGCCAGTAGTATAGATGGGAGTGCAACTAATGAAAAACTGTTTTTT. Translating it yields CASSIDGSATNEKLFF. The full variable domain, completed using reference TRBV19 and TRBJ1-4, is DGGITQSPKYLFRKEGQNVTLSCEQNLNHDAMYWYRQDPGQGLRLIYYSQIVNDFQKGDIAEGYSVSREKKESFPLTVTSAQKNPTAFYLCASSIDGSATNEKLFFGSGTQLSVL.

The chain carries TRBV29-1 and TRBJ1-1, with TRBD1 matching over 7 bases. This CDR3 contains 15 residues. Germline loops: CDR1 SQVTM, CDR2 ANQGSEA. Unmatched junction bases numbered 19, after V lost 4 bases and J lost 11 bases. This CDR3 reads CSVAAMSGTVKTAFF. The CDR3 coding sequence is TGCAGCGTTGCCGCCATGTCTGGGACAGTGAAAACGGCTTTCTTT.

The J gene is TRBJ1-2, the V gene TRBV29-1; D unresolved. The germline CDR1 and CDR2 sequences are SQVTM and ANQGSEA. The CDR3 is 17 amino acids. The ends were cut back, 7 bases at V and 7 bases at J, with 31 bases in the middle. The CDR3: CSGPNKFHSNEKGGYTF. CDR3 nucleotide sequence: TGCAGCGGACCCAATAAATTCCACAGCAATGAGAAGGGTGGCTACACCTTC.

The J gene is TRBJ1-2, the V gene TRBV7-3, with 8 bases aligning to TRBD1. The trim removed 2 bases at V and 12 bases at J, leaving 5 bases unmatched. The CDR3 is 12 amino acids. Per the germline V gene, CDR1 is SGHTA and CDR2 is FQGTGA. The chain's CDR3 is CASSLGPGGHTF. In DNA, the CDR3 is TGTGCCAGCAGCTTAGGCCCAGGGGGCCACACCTTC.

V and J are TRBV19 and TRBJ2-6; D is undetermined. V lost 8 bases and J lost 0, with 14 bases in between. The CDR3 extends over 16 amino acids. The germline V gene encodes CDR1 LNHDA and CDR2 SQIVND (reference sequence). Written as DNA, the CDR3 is TGTGCCAGTGGGAAGCCGCCGCTCTCTGGGGCCAACGTCCTGACTTTC. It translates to CASGKPPLSGANVLTF.

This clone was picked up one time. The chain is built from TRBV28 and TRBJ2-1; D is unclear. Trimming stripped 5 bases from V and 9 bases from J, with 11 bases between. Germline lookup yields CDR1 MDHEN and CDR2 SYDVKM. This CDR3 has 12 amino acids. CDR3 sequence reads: CASSPPGGEQFF. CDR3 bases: TGTGCCAGCAGTCCCCCGGGCGGTGAGCAGTTCTTC.

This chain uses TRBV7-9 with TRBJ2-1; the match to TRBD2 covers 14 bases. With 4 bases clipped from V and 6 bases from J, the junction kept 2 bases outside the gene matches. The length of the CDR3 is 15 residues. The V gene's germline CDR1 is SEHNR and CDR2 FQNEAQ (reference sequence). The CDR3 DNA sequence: TGTGCCAGCAGCTCGGGACTAGCGGGAGTCAATGAGCAGTTCTTC. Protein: CASSSGLAGVNEQFF.

The CDR3: CASSFGLASNEQFF. In nucleotides, the CDR3 is TGTGCCAGCAGCTTTGGACTAGCGTCGAATGAGCAGTTCTTC. The chain is built from TRBV7-2 and TRBJ2-1; 9 nucleotides align to TRBD2. The J segment lost 7 bases and the V segment lost 3 bases, leaving 4 bases of the junction unmatched. The CDR3 spans 14 residues. Per the germline V gene, CDR1 is SGHTA and CDR2 is FQGNSA.

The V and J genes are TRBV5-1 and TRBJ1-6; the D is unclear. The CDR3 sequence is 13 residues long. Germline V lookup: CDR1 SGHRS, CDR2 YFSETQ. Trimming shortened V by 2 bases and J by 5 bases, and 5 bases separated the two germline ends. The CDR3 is CASSFGDNSPLHF. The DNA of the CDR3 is TGCGCCAGCAGCTTCGGGGATAATTCACCCCTCCACTTT.

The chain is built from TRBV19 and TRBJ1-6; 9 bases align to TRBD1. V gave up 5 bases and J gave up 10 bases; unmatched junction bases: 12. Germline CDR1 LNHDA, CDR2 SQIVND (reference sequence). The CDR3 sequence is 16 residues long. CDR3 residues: CASSAGATGGDSPLHF. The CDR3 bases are TGTGCCAGTAGTGCAGGTGCGACAGGGGGGGACTCACCCCTCCACTTT.

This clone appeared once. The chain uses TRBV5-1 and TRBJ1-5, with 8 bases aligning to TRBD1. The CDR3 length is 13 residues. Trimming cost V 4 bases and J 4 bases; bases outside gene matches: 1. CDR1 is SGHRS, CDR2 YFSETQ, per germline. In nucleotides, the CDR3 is TGCGCCAGCAGCACAGGGGGAAATCAGCCCCAGCATTTT. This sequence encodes CASSTGGNQPQHF.

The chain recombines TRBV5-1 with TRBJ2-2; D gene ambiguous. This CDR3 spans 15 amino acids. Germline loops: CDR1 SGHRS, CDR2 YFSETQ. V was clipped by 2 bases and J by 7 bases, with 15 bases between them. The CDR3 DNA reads TGCGCCAGCAGCTTCTCCGGGCCACGGGTCGGGGAGCTGTTTTTT. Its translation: CASSFSGPRVGELFF.

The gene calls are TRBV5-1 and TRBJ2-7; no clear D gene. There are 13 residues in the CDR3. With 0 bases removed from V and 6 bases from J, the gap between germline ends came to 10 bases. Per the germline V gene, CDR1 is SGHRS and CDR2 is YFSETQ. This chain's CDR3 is CASSLGYRSEQYF. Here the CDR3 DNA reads TGCGCCAGCAGCTTGGGTTACAGATCCGAGCAGTACTTC.